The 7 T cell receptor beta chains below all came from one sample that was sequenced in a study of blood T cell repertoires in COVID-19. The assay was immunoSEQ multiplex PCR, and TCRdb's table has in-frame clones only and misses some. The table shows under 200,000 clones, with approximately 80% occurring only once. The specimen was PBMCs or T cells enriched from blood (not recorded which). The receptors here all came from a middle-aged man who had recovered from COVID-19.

CDR3 in amino acids: CASSQDRDRGQTGETQYF. CDR3 bases: TGTGCCAGCAGCCAAGACCGGGACAGGGGGCAGACCGGGGAGACCCAGTACTTC. The V call is TRBV3-1 (or the pseudogene TRBV3-2), the J call TRBJ2-5; 12 bases align to TRBD1. J gave up 5 bases and V 0 bases, and 10 bases lay outside the gene matches. Germline V lookup: CDR1 LGHDT, CDR2 YNNKEL (reference sequence). The CDR3 contains 18 residues.

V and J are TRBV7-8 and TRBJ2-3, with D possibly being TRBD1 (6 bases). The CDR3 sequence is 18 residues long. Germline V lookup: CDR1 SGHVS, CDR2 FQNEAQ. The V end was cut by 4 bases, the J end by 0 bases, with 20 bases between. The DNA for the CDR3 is TGTGCCAGCAGCTCTCTTGTGGGGACATCTTCTAGCACAGATACGCAGTATTTT. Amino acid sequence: CASSSLVGTSSSTDTQYF.

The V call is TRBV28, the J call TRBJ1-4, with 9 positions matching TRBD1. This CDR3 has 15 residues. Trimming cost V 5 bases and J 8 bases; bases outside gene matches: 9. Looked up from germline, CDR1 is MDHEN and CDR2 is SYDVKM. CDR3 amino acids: CASSLTQGAREKLFF. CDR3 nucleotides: TGTGCCAGCAGTCTGACACAGGGGGCGCGAGAAAAACTGTTTTTT.

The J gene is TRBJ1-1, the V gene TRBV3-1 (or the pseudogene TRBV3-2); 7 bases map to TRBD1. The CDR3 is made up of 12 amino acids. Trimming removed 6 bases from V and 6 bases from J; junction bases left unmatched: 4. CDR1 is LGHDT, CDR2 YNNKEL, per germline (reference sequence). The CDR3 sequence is CASSYQGAEAFF. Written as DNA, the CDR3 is TGTGCCAGCAGTTATCAGGGGGCTGAAGCTTTCTTT.

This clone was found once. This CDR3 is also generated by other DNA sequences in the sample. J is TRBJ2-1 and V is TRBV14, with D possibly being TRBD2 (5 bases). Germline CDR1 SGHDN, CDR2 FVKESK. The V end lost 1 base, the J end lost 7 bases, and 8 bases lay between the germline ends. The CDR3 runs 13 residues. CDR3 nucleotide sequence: TGTGCCAGCAGCCAAGTTAGAGGGAATGAGCAGTTCTTC. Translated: CASSQVRGNEQFF.

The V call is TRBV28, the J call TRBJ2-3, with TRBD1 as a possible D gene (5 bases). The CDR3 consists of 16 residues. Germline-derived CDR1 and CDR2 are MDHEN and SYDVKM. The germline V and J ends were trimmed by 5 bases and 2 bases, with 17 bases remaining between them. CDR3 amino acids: CASSPLWGPNTDTQYF. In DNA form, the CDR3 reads TGTGCCAGCAGTCCCCTCTGGGGCCCTAACACAGATACGCAGTATTTT.

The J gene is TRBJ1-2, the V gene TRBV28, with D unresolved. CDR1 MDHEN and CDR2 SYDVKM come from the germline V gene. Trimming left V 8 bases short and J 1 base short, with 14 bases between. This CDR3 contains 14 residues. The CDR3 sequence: CASARGGVNYGYTF. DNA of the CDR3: TGTGCCAGCGCCCGAGGCGGGGTTAACTATGGCTACACCTTC.